This T cell receptor (beta chain) was identified in a study of cytomegalovirus exposure and HLA in healthy donors. Study observations and caveats: For most subjects, TCR beta sequences were reported to predict HLA-A and HLA-B alleles with accuracy. It was in a later analysis that TCR association rates were seen to vary by HLA locus, highest for DRB1 and lowest for HLA-C.

13 Jbeta primers and 60 Vbeta primers were used for the PCR. Libraries were prepared by immunoSEQ multiplex PCR; TCRdb keeps only in-frame clonotypes and omits some of them. Of approximately 140,000 clones in the sample, roughly four fifths were seen once. CDR1 is LGHNA and CDR2 is YSLEER in the germline V gene. CDR3 size: 15 residues. Trimming cost V 1 base and J 2 bases; bases outside gene matches: 4. This clone was seen a few times. Its antigen is not identified. The sample comprised PBMCs. The TCR comes from a woman aged 40 to 55 in good health and CMV-seropositive. The V and J genes are TRBV4-3 and TRBJ2-7; TRBD1 agrees at 8 bases. CDR3: CASSQGTGSTYEQYF. For the CDR3, the DNA is TGCGCCAGCAGCCAAGGGACAGGGTCTACCTACGAGCAGTACTTC.